Listed below are T cell receptor beta chains from one sample, sequenced in a study of CD8+CD57+ T cells in acquired aplastic anemia. MiXCR was run by TCRdb on the reads, yielding one entry per CDR3 protein. The sample lists roughly 240,000 distinct CDR3 sequences; around 43% were seen once. Sequencing was done on a sample of sorted CD4+, CD8+, or CD8+CD57+ T cells (not recorded which) from PBMCs. These receptor sequences come from a human donor with aplastic anemia. The CDR3 runs from the conserved cysteine through the conserved F or W. Each record gives: J gene, clone size, V gene, D gene, CDR3 DNA, CDR3 protein. A D gene is named only where the DNA matches it firmly. A clone size is listed for some rows: how often the clone was seen (once, few, many), or a class if it is expanded.

J: TRBJ1-2; size: NA; V: TRBV9; D: TRBD1; DNA: TGTGCCAGGAGCGTAGAGCCGGGACAGGGGCTGAACTATGGCTCCACCTTC; CDR3: CARSVEPGQGLNYGSTF
J: TRBJ2-1; size: many; V: TRBV13; D: NA; DNA: TGTGCCAGCAGCCCTGGAAGCTACAATGAGCAGTTCTTC; CDR3: CASSPGSYNEQFF
J: TRBJ1-2; size: many; V: TRBV9; D: TRBD1; DNA: TGTGCCAGCAGCGTAGGGGGGACAGGGGGCGTCGATGGCTACACCTTC; CDR3: CASSVGGTGGVDGYTF
J: TRBJ1-5; size: once; V: TRBV7-6; D: NA; DNA: TGTGCCAGCAGCTTAGGAGACAACGTCAATCAGCCCCAGCATTTT; CDR3: CASSLGDNVNQPQHF
J: TRBJ1-1; size: many; V: TRBV20-1; D: NA; DNA: TGCAGTGCTAGAGAGGCGACAGCGACCACTGAAGCTTTCTTT; CDR3: CSAREATATTEAFF
J: TRBJ2-7; size: many; V: TRBV7-3; D: NA; DNA: TGTGCCAGCAGCTTACCCCCGGGACACAAGAACTACGAGCAGTACTTC; CDR3: CASSLPPGHKNYEQYF
J: TRBJ2-5; size: many; V: TRBV27; D: TRBD2; DNA: TGTGCCAGCAGTTCCTTAGCGGGAGGGGAGACCCAGTACTTC; CDR3: CASSSLAGGETQYF
J: TRBJ1-2; size: NA; V: TRBV19; D: NA; DNA: TGTGCCAGTAGTCTCACGGGACGGAACTATGGCTACACCTTC; CDR3: CASSLTGRNYGYTF
J: TRBJ2-7; size: NA; V: TRBV7-9; D: TRBD1; DNA: TGTGCCAGCACCTCCGGGACAGGGATCTACGAGCAGTACTTC; CDR3: CASTSGTGIYEQYF
J: TRBJ2-7; size: NA; V: TRBV7-8; D: NA; DNA: TGTGCCAGCAGCACCCGTTTGCCCTACGAGCAGTACTTC; CDR3: CASSTRLPYEQYF
J: TRBJ1-2; size: NA; V: TRBV10-2; D: TRBD1; DNA: TGCGCCAGCAGACCCGGGACAGCCTATGGCTACACCTTC; CDR3: CASRPGTAYGYTF
J: TRBJ1-2; size: NA; V: TRBV7-9; D: NA; DNA: TGTGCCAGCTCACCCCGGGGGGTTACCTATGGCTACACCTTC; CDR3: CASSPRGVTYGYTF
J: TRBJ1-4; size: many; V: TRBV29-1; D: TRBD1; DNA: TGCAGCGTTGAAGATGGGGCAGGGGGCAGCGCTAATGAAAAACTGTTTTTT; CDR3: CSVEDGAGGSANEKLFF
J: TRBJ1-1; size: NA; V: TRBV5-4; D: NA; DNA: TGTGCCAGCAGGGACCGGGAAGAGAACACTGAAGCTTTCTTT; CDR3: CASRDREENTEAFF
J: TRBJ2-7; size: NA; V: TRBV5-4; D: NA; DNA: TGTGCCAGCAGCTTCAGACCAAGCGAGCAGTACTTC; CDR3: CASSFRPSEQYF
J: TRBJ2-7; size: NA; V: TRBV2; D: TRBD1; DNA: TGTGCCATCTCATCCGGACAGGGATACGAGCAGTACTTC; CDR3: CAISSGQGYEQYF
J: TRBJ2-2; size: once; V: TRBV9; D: NA; DNA: TGTGCCAGCAGCCCTAGAGGAACAGGATTCGGCGGGGAGCTGTTTTTT; CDR3: CASSPRGTGFGGELFF
J: TRBJ2-3; size: NA; V: TRBV7-2; D: NA; DNA: TGTGCCAGCAGCCCCAGGAGTCTTAGCACAGATACGCAGTATTTT; CDR3: CASSPRSLSTDTQYF
J: TRBJ2-3; size: NA; V: TRBV9; D: NA; DNA: TGTGCCAGCAGCCCTGCCGAGGCGGGCCAGGGTACGCAGTATTTT; CDR3: CASSPAEAGQGTQYF
J: TRBJ1-1; size: many; V: TRBV29-1; D: TRBD1; DNA: TGCAGCGCTGAACAGGGGGCTACGATGAACACTGAAGCTTTCTTT; CDR3: CSAEQGATMNTEAFF
J: TRBJ2-2; size: NA; V: TRBV9; D: TRBD2; DNA: TGTGCCAGCAGCCCCCGGGGGGGGGGGGGGACCGGGGAGCTGTTTTTT; CDR3: CASSPRGGGGTGELFF
J: TRBJ1-1; size: many; V: TRBV5-5; D: NA; DNA: TGTGCCAGCAGCTCAAGGGTGACGAACACTGAAGCTTTCTTT; CDR3: CASSSRVTNTEAFF
J: TRBJ2-7; size: many; V: TRBV2; D: TRBD2; DNA: TGTGCCAGCAGTGAATTCCTACGGGCAGCGGGGGGGACGTGGGAGCAGTACTTC; CDR3: CASSEFLRAAGGTWEQYF
J: TRBJ1-1; size: few; V: TRBV7-8; D: NA; DNA: TGTGCCAGCAGCCGCCAAACGTCGTATCTTAGTGAAGCTTTCTTT; CDR3: CASSRQTSYLSEAFF
J: TRBJ2-7; size: many; V: TRBV19; D: TRBD2; DNA: TGTGCCAGTAGTTTGACTAGCGGAGCCCACGAGCAGTACTTC; CDR3: CASSLTSGAHEQYF
J: TRBJ2-3; size: many; V: TRBV6-1; D: NA; DNA: TGTGCCAGCAGTGCCTCCGGGAGTTCAGTGAGGACAGATACGCAGTATTTT; CDR3: CASSASGSSVRTDTQYF
J: TRBJ1-5; size: few; V: TRBV6-1; D: NA; DNA: TGTGCCAGCACCATTTCCCTGTGGGAAAACAATCAGCCCCAGCATTTT; CDR3: CASTISLWENNQPQHF
J: TRBJ1-2; size: NA; V: TRBV29-1; D: NA; DNA: TGCAGCGTTGTTGGTGCCTATGGCTACACCTTC; CDR3: CSVVGAYGYTF
J: TRBJ2-7; size: few; V: TRBV14; D: NA; DNA: TGTGCCAGCAGCCAAGAGGGGGTAGAGCAGTACTTC; CDR3: CASSQEGVEQYF
J: TRBJ2-7; size: NA; V: TRBV7-9; D: NA; DNA: TGTGCCAGCAGAACAGAACCGGACTATCTCTACGAGCAGTACTTC; CDR3: CASRTEPDYLYEQYF
J: TRBJ2-2; size: once; V: TRBV5-1; D: TRBD1; DNA: TGCGCCAGCAGCCCGGGACAGGTGAACACCGGGGAGCTGTTTTTT; CDR3: CASSPGQVNTGELFF
J: TRBJ2-7; size: few; V: TRBV20-1; D: TRBD1; DNA: TGCAGTGCTAGAGATACCGGGACAGGATCCTACGAGCAGTACTTC; CDR3: CSARDTGTGSYEQYF